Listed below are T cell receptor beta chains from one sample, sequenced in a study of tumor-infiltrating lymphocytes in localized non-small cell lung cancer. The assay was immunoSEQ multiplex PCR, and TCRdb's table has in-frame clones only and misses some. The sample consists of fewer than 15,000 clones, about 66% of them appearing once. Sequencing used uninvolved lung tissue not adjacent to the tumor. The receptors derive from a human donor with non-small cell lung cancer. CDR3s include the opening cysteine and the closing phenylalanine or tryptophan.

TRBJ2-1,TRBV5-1,CASSLGLARYNEQFF
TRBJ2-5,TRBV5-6,CASSPPRAGGVETQYF
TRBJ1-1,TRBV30,CAWSPQYTEAFF
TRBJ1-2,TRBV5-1,CASSPDNYGYTF
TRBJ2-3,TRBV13,CASSPTSGGAEDTQYF
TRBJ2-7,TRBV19,CASSIPSSGGFGEQYF
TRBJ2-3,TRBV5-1,CASSLFWGGRTDTQYF
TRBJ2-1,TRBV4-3,CASSQADRENEQFF
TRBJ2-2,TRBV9,CASSVGGGPLSTGELFF
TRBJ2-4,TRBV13,CASSGETKSGTWIAKNIQYF
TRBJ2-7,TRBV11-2,CASSPGVVQYF
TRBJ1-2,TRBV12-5,CASGLGTGYGNYGYTF
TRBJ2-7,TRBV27,CASSTRDRGLVQYF
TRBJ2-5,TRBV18,CASSALVAETQYF
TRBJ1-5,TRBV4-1,CASSPSIRQDNQPQHF
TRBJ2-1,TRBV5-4,CASSFRLAGVSSYNEQFF
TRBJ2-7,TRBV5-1,CASSLALDRSREQYF
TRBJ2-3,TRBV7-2,CASGGYADTQYF
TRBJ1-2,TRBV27,CASSYTRGTDGYTF
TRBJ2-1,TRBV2,CASHYSLSYNEQFF
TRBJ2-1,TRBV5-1,CASSFQAGGPNEQFF
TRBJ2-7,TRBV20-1,CSAVDRYEQYF
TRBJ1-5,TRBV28,CASSLHLTNQPQHF
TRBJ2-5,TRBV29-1,CSVGQVPGETQYF
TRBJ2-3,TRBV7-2,CASSANTDTQYF
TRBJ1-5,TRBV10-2,CASSYGGNQPQHF
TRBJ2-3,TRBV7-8,CASSLGFSGRAKDTQYF
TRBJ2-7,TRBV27,CASSFSGGGTYEQYF
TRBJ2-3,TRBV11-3,CASSLRAGFGTQYF
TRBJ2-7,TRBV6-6,CASSSTGDEQYF
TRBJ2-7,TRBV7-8,CASSLEGYYEQYF
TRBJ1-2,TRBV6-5,CASSYEGTDYGYTF
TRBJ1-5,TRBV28,CASRLGGGSSNQPQHF
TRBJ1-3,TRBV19,CASTDRGKPTNTIYF
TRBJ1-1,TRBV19,CASSYGGSTEAFF
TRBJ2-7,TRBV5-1,CASSLDRDLSEQYF
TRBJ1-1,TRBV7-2,CASRPPQGANTEAFF
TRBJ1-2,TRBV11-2,CASSVGPLGGTSNYGYTF
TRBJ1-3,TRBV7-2,CASSPGRFSGNTIYF
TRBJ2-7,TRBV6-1,CASREGVYYEQYF
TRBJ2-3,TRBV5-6,CASSWNLGLAGRTDTQYF
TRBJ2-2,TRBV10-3,CAIRPGGTGELFF
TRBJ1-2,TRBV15,CATSRDEAWDGYTF
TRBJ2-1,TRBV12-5,CASGLVGTPYNEQFF
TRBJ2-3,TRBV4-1,CASSQVRQGDTQYF
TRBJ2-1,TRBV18,CASSPEGLSYNEQFF
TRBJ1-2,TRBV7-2,CASSTGQGRGGYTF
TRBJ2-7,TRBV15,CATSDADEQYF
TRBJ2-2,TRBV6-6,CASRSSQNTGELFF
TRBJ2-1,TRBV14,CASSQLGWPIEQFF
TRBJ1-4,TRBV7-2,CASSSDRGSEKLFF
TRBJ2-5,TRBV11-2,CASRPGLAGPAQETQYF